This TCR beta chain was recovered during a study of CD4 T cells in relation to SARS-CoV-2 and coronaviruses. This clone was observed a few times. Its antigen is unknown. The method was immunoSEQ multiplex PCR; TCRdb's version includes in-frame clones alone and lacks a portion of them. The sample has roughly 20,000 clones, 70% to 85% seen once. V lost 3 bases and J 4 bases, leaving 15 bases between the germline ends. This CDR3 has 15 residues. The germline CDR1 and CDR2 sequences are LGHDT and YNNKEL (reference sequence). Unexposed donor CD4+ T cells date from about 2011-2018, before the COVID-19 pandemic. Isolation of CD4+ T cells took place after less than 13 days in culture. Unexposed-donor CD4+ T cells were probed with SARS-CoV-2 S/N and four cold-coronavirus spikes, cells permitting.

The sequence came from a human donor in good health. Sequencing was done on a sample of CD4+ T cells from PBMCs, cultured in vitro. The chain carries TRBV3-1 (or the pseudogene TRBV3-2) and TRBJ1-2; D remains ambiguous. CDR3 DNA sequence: TGTGCCAGCAGCCAGCGGGGATCATCGGGCTATGGCTACACCTTC. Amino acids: CASSQRGSSGYGYTF.